One and the same sample provided the 8 T cell receptor beta chains below, sequenced in a study of OX40 agonist ivuxolimab in advanced cancers. Sequenced by immunoSEQ multiplex PCR; TCRdb stores in-frame clones only, minus some. Here the sample spans tens of thousands of clones, 90% to 95% being singletons. Source: CD4+ or CD8+ T cells sorted from blood, taken in a trial of the OX40 agonist ivuxolimab. All receptors derive from an adult with an advanced solid tumor such as melanoma, head and neck, liver or kidney cancer.

This chain uses TRBV19 with TRBJ1-3, with D perhaps TRBD1 (5 bases). The CDR3 covers 15 residues. V lost 4 bases, J lost 1 base, and 11 bases lay in between. CDR1 and CDR2 from the germline V gene are LNHDA and SQIVND (reference sequence). In DNA, the CDR3 is TGTGCCAGTAGTACAGGGATGTCGTCTGGAAACACCATATATTTT. It specifies CASSTGMSSGNTIYF. The complete variable domain, with remaining parts taken from reference TRBV19 and TRBJ1-3, reads DGGITQSPKYLFRKEGQNVTLSCEQNLNHDAMYWYRQDPGQGLRLIYYSQIVNDFQKGDIAEGYSVSREKKESFPLTVTSAQKNPTAFYLCASSTGMSSGNTIYFGEGSWLTVV.

The chain joins TRBV7-6 to TRBJ2-3, with D unclear. Trimming left V 3 bases short and J 1 base short, with 14 bases between. The V gene's germline CDR1 is SGHVS and CDR2 FNYEAQ. This CDR3 is 16 amino acids long. CDR3 bases: TGTGCCAGCAGCTTTAACATTCCTACCCGCACAGATACGCAGTATTTT. Translating gives CASSFNIPTRTDTQYF.

This chain links TRBV7-2 with TRBJ2-7, with unresolved D. V dropped 0 bases and J dropped 3 bases, with 6 bases sitting between them. The germline V gene has CDR1 SGHTA and CDR2 FQGNSA. This CDR3 contains 13 residues. The CDR3: CASSLAEHYEQYF. The CDR3 DNA sequence: TGTGCCAGCAGCTTAGCGGAACACTACGAGCAGTACTTC.

J is TRBJ2-7 and V is TRBV4-1, with 14 bases matching TRBD2. The CDR3 runs to 15 residues. Germline V gene sequence: CDR1 MGHRA, CDR2 YSYEKL. V shed 3 bases and J 6 bases; nucleotides not matched to a gene: 4. The CDR3 region is CASSQGLAGAVEQYF. In DNA form, the CDR3 reads TGCGCCAGCAGCCAGGGACTAGCGGGAGCGGTCGAGCAGTACTTC.

The chain uses TRBV4-1 and TRBJ1-5; D not certain. Germline lookup yields CDR1 MGHRA and CDR2 YSYEKL. The V and J ends lost 1 base and 6 bases respectively, with 7 bases between them. The CDR3 covers 13 residues. The CDR3 loop is CASSQGLFQPQHF. The DNA for the CDR3 is TGCGCCAGCAGCCAAGGGCTGTTTCAGCCCCAGCATTTT.

This clone was seen once. CDR3 residues: CASSYLAISTDTQYF. CDR3 DNA: TGTGCCAGCAGTTATCTAGCTATTAGCACAGATACGCAGTATTTT. The rearrangement joins TRBV28 to TRBJ2-3, with D maybe TRBD2 (5 bases). Trimming removed 4 bases at V and 0 bases at J, with 11 bases between. Germline CDR1 MDHEN, CDR2 SYDVKM. This CDR3 region has 15 residues. The full variable domain, its missing parts supplied by reference TRBV28 and TRBJ2-3, is DVKVTQSSRYLVKRTGEKVFLECVQDMDHENMFWYRQDPGLGLRLIYFSYDVKMKEKGDIPEGYSVSREKKERFSLILESASTNQTSMYLCASSYLAISTDTQYFGPGTRLTVL.

J is TRBJ1-5 and V is TRBV7-9; a possible D gene is TRBD1 (6 bases). Trimming removed 5 bases from V and 1 base from J, with 12 bases in between. There are 15 residues in the CDR3. Germline lookup yields CDR1 SEHNR and CDR2 FQNEAQ (reference sequence). The CDR3 nucleotides are TGTGCCAGCAGCGCGGGGGGGGCGAGCAATCAGCCCCAGCATTTT. Its protein is CASSAGGASNQPQHF.

This clone was found once. The J gene is TRBJ2-3, the V gene TRBV6-5; tentative D call: TRBD2 (6 bases). Trimming left V 1 base short and J 2 bases short, with 10 bases between. The CDR3 consists of 15 residues. Germline CDR1 reads MNHEY; CDR2 reads SVGAGI. The CDR3 reads CASSYLRGITDTQYF. The CDR3 DNA sequence: TGTGCCAGCAGTTACTTGCGGGGAATCACAGATACGCAGTATTTT.